This is a list of T cell receptor beta chains from one sample in a study of blood T cell repertoires in COVID-19. The repertoire was sequenced with immunoSEQ multiplex PCR; TCRdb's copy has only in-frame clones and lacks some. This sample yields around 300,000 clones, of which about nine tenths are seen a single time; roughly 3% belongs to the top ten. Sequenced sample: PBMCs or T cells enriched from blood (not recorded which). The receptors originated from a young woman who had recovered from COVID-19. Each CDR3 is given with its conserved first and last residue. A D gene is named only where the DNA matches it firmly. For some rows the clone size is stated as once, few or many, or as a class when expanded; others skip it.

- TRBJ2-5 TRBV4-2 - TGTGCCAGCAGCCAAGATTCGACTAGAACAGAGACCCAGTACTTC CASSQDSTRTETQYF
- TRBJ1-2 TRBV6-5 - TGTGCCAGCAGCGTGGGACAATCGGGCGGCTACACCTTC CASSVGQSGGYTF
few TRBJ2-7 TRBV5-1 - TGCGCCAGCAGCTTCGCACCAGCCTACGAGCAGTACTTC CASSFAPAYEQYF
- TRBJ1-1 TRBV18 - TGTGCCAGCTCACCCAGGGGCGAGACTGAAGCTTTCTTT CASSPRGETEAFF
- TRBJ1-1 TRBV7-9 TRBD1 TGTGCCAGCAGCTTAAAAGGGACAGGGAACACTGAAGCTTTCTTT CASSLKGTGNTEAFF
- TRBJ1-2 TRBV4-3 TRBD1 TGCGCCAGCAGCCAGTCTGGGACAGACAACTATGGCTACACCTTC CASSQSGTDNYGYTF
- TRBJ1-1 TRBV30 TRBD1 TGTGCCTGGAAGGGACAGTACTTCGTTGGGAACACTGAAGCTTTCTTT CAWKGQYFVGNTEAFF
- TRBJ1-2 TRBV2 - TGTGCCAGCAGTGAAGGGCCCTCTAACTATGGCTACACCTTC CASSEGPSNYGYTF
once TRBJ1-1 TRBV29-1 - TGCAGCGCCGCCAGGGTACAAGACACTGAAGCTTTCTTT CSAARVQDTEAFF
- TRBJ2-5 TRBV6-2/TRBV6-3 - TGTGCCAGCAGTTACACGGGGGAGACCCAGTACTTC CASSYTGETQYF
once TRBJ2-7 TRBV27 - TGTGCCAGCAGTCTTCAGGGGAGCACGCCCGAGCAGTACTTC CASSLQGSTPEQYF
- TRBJ2-3 TRBV3-1/TRBV3-2 - TGTGCCAGCAGCCAAGACAAGTTTGTGGGAGGCACAGATACGCAGTATTTT CASSQDKFVGGTDTQYF
few TRBJ1-5 TRBV7-2 - TGTGCCAGCAGCTTAGCGCAGGGTTCCGGAGCCCAGCATTTT CASSLAQGSGAQHF
- TRBJ2-5 TRBV4-1 - TGCGCCAGCAGCCAAGATCTTGGAACGGGGGCCCAGTACTTC CASSQDLGTGAQYF
- TRBJ1-2 TRBV5-6 TRBD1 TGTGCCAGCAGCTACGGGACAGAGTCTTCTAACTATGGCTACACCTTC CASSYGTESSNYGYTF
- TRBJ2-7 TRBV1 - TGCACCAGCAGCCACGGTATCGGGACTAGCGGGGGGATACCGACCTACGAGCAGTACTTC CTSSHGIGTSGGIPTYEQYF
- TRBJ2-3 TRBV2 TRBD2 TGTGCCAGCAGTGTGGGGCTAGCGGGGCCCACAGATACGCAGTATTTT CASSVGLAGPTDTQYF
- TRBJ2-1 TRBV5-1 - TGCGCCAGCAGCTCCCTCGACTATAATGAAAACGGGGGCTCCTACAATGAGCAGTTCTTC CASSSLDYNENGGSYNEQFF
once TRBJ2-1 TRBV19 - TGTGCCAGTAGGGGCGCCAATGAGCAGTTCTTC CASRGANEQFF
- TRBJ2-7 TRBV6-6 - TGTGCCAGCAGTAGGCAGGGGGGCGCCTACGAGCAGTACTTC CASSRQGGAYEQYF
- TRBJ2-2 TRBV11-2 TRBD1 TGTGCCAGCAGCTTATACTACAGGGGCGCCGGGGAGCTGTTTTTT CASSLYYRGAGELFF
many TRBJ1-6 TRBV5-6 - TGTGCCAGCAGCCGCCGACGGACGGGGGAGAATTCACCCCTCCACTTT CASSRRRTGENSPLHF
- TRBJ2-7 TRBV3-1/TRBV3-2 - TGTGCCAGCAGCCAAGTTAGTGGGAGCTCCTACGAGCAGTACTTC CASSQVSGSSYEQYF
- TRBJ2-5 TRBV2 - TGTGCCAGCAGTACCTCGCTAGCGTTCCGACAAGAGACCCAGTACTTC CASSTSLAFRQETQYF
- TRBJ1-2 TRBV5-6 - TGTGCCAGCAGCTCAATGCTATTTGCTGGCTACACCTTC CASSSMLFAGYTF
once TRBJ1-1 TRBV12-3/TRBV12-4 TRBD1 TGTGCCACAAACAGGGGGCGAGCAGCTGAAGCTTTCTTT CATNRGRAAEAFF
- TRBJ1-2 TRBV6-5 - TGTGCCAGCGGGCGGGGAAGAGACTATGGCTACACCTTC CASGRGRDYGYTF
- TRBJ1-5 TRBV28 TRBD1 TGTGCCAGCAGTTCGTACAGGGGAGGTAGCAATCAGCCCCAGCATTTT CASSSYRGGSNQPQHF
- TRBJ1-6 TRBV25-1 TRBD1 TGTGCCAGCAGTTCCCCGGGACAGGGAGATTCACCCCTCCACTTT CASSSPGQGDSPLHF
- TRBJ2-5 TRBV7-3 TRBD1 TGTGCCAGCAGCCCGACAGGGGGAGAAGAGACCCAGTACTTC CASSPTGGEETQYF
- TRBJ1-4 TRBV30 - TGTGCCTGGAGTACCACTGCTGGTCTTGAAAAACTGTTTTTT CAWSTTAGLEKLFF
- TRBJ2-7 TRBV6-2/TRBV6-3 TRBD2 TGTGCCAGCAGTTATGAGCGGGGGATACCGTACGAGCAGTACTTC CASSYERGIPYEQYF
- TRBJ2-1 TRBV6-5 - TGTGCCAGCAGGAACAGGGTTCCCCCCTACAATGAGCAGTTCTTC CASRNRVPPYNEQFF
- TRBJ2-2 TRBV9 - TGTGCCAGCAGCGTAGGAGTCGGGGAGCTGTTTTTT CASSVGVGELFF
- TRBJ2-3 TRBV11-2 TRBD2 TGTGCCAGCAGCTTAGTGATAGCGGGGGGGACATATAGCACAGATACGCAGTATTTT CASSLVIAGGTYSTDTQYF
- TRBJ1-2 TRBV24-1 - TGTGCCACCAGTGACTACCCTTCAGGGGGCTACACCTTC CATSDYPSGGYTF
- TRBJ1-2 TRBV21-1 - TGTGCCAGCAGTCTTTCTCCGCCTGGTAGGGGCGGTGGCTACACCTTC CASSLSPPGRGGGYTF
- TRBJ1-1 TRBV28 - TGTGCCAGCACCACCCTCCAGCGGGCTGAAGCTTTCTTT CASTTLQRAEAFF